This T cell receptor beta chain came from a study of low-dose radiotherapy and immunotherapy resistance in tumors. Germline CDR1 and CDR2: LNHDA and SQIVND (reference sequence). CDR3 length equals 15 residues. V gave up 6 bases and J gave up 0 bases; unmatched junction bases: 4. TRAV and TRBV primers primed cDNA for both TCRalpha and TCRbeta. A constant-region primer paired with the V-primer adapter amplified TCRs over about 19 PCR cycles. MiXCR, run by TCRdb on the reads, gives a single entry per CDR3 protein. The table lists around 17,000 distinct CDR3 sequences, 70% of them singletons. This receptor was taken from a human donor with advanced metastatic prostate, ovarian, gallbladder or colorectal cancer (not recorded which). This table probably holds off-target reads from a library built for another chain. The J gene is TRBJ1-5, the V gene TRBV19, with 8 nucleotides matching TRBD1. The CDR3 is CASSRTGFSNQPQHF. The CDR3, as DNA: TGTGCCAGTAGCCGGACAGGGTTTAGCAATCAGCCCCAGCATTTT.